This TCR beta chain derives from a study of T cells in Graves' hyperthyroidism and ophthalmopathy. Fresh peripheral blood, roughly 9.8 ml of it, supplied the PBMCs. Study results and limitations: Most clonotypes expanded in thyroid above 0.001 were likewise present in blood. A median approximately 6.8 months before onset, the model predicted ophthalmopathy.

The CDR3 is made up of 14 amino acids. V was pared by 4 bases and J by 0 bases, with 6 bases between. Germline V CDR1 and CDR2: LNHDA, SQIVND (reference sequence). TCR beta CDR3 regions were amplified from RNA transcripts. First-round RT-PCR of the TCR CDR3 relied on the HTBI primer set. TCRdb re-analysed the multiplex PCR reads in MiXCR, keeping a single row per CDR3 protein. The table lists about 300,000 distinct CDR3 sequences, about 19% of them singletons, with about 40% in the top ten. Worth noting for this clonotype: As yet, its antigen is unknown.

The TCR sequence derives from a man aged 50 to 60 with Graves' ophthalmopathy. The chain couples TRBV19 to TRBJ2-2; D unresolved. Source material: blood. CDR3 sequence (DNA): TGTGCCAGTAGTACGGACGCGAACACCGGGGAGCTGTTTTTT. The encoded protein is CASSTDANTGELFF. The whole variable domain, remainder taken from reference TRBV19 and TRBJ2-2, is DGGITQSPKYLFRKEGQNVTLSCEQNLNHDAMYWYRQDPGQGLRLIYYSQIVNDFQKGDIAEGYSVSREKKESFPLTVTSAQKNPTAFYLCASSTDANTGELFFGEGSRLTVL.